The subject of this entry is one TCR beta chain. Its antigen is still unknown. A much larger clone sits a single nucleotide away, making a read error possible. This CDR3 is 13 amino acids long. In germline, CDR1 is SGDLS, CDR2 YYNGEE. This sample was taken from a study of shared clonotypes between healthy human individuals. Overall study findings and caveats: An effect of sequencing depth on clonotype sharing among donors was expected. It was the few donors that limited the genetic and exposure-history diversity represented. Sampling covered blood only; tissue repertoires likely differ. The study found lower generation probabilities in non-shared clonotypes than in those shared by all four donors.

Libraries were prepared by immunoSEQ multiplex PCR; TCRdb keeps only in-frame clonotypes and omits some of them. The table lists 640,000 or so clones, 72% of them singletons, with about 1.8% in the top ten. The sequence was collected from a woman between 25 and 40 years old in good health. Sequenced sample: memory CD4+ T cells sorted from blood. The subset: CD45RA-negative fraction. The chain joins TRBV9 to TRBJ1-2; the D is unclear. CDR3 residues: CTSSALSRHGYTF. The DNA of the CDR3 is TGTACCAGCAGCGCTCTATCGAGACATGGCTACACCTTC.